One sample yielded the 25 T cell receptor beta chains listed below, sequenced in a study of T cells after yellow fever vaccination. TCRdb analysed the 5' RACE reads with MiXCR anew, one entry per CDR3 protein. The data contain approximately 510,000 distinct CDR3 sequences, roughly a fifth of them seen just once; the ten biggest clones take up roughly 16%. The specimen comprised PBMCs, sampled 20 to 25 days after the first yellow fever vaccination. The receptors come from a man aged 18 to 30 who received the YFV17D yellow fever vaccine.

The CDR3 sequence: CASSEGTGGGYGYTF. The CDR3 nucleotides are TGTGCCAGCAGTGAGGGGACAGGGGGCGGCTATGGCTACACCTTC. V gene TRBV25-1 combines with J gene TRBJ1-2; the match to TRBD1 covers 12 bases. The CDR3 has 15 residues. The germline gives CDR1 MGHDK, CDR2 SYGVNS. With V trimmed by 3 bases and J by 4 bases, 3 bases remained unmatched.

This clonotype has more than one count but fewer than ten. This chain joins TRBV12-3 or TRBV12-4 and TRBJ1-2, with a possible D match to TRBD1 (6 bases). V lost 5 bases and J 6 bases, leaving 13 bases between the germline ends. The CDR3 has 13 residues. The CDR3 DNA sequence: TGTGCCAGCAGTGAGGGACAACCTAATGGCTACACCTTC. It yields the protein CASSEGQPNGYTF.

This chain joins TRBV20-1 and TRBJ1-2; maybe TRBD1 (5 bases). The CDR3 covers 16 residues. V was trimmed by 0 bases and J by 5 bases, leaving 19 bases between them. Germline V CDR1 and CDR2: DFQATT, SNEGSKA (reference sequence). The CDR3 DNA is TGCAGTGCTAGAGATGAGCTCGGGACGGTTGAGTATGGCTACACCTTC. Residues: CSARDELGTVEYGYTF.

This clonotype was recorded once. J is TRBJ1-5 and V is TRBV15; no clear D. The length of the CDR3 is 15 residues. V was cut by 0 bases and J by 5 bases, with 11 bases left in between. The V gene's germline CDR1 is LNHNV and CDR2 YYDKDF (reference sequence). CDR3 bases: TGTGCCACCAGCAGAGATGGGCAGATCGATCAGCCCCAGCATTTT. Its translation is CATSRDGQIDQPQHF. The full variable domain, completed using reference TRBV15 and TRBJ1-5, is DAMVIQNPRYQVTQFGKPVTLSCSQTLNHNVMYWYQQKSSQAPKLLFHYYDKDFNNEADTPDNFQSRRPNTSFCFLDIRSPGLGDTAMYLCATSRDGQIDQPQHFGDGTRLSIL.

CDR3 loop: CASKEARLGNSPLHF. The CDR3 bases are TGTGCCAGCAAGGAAGCCAGGTTGGGGAATTCACCCCTCCACTTT. The chain has TRBV6-2 or TRBV6-3 and TRBJ1-6; D uncertain. The germline V and J ends were trimmed by 7 bases and 7 bases, with 17 bases remaining between them. Germline V gene sequence: CDR1 MNHEY, CDR2 SVGEGT. This CDR3 region has 15 residues.

The CDR3 reads CASGLDTYEQYF. The DNA of the CDR3 is TGTGCTAGTGGTTTGGACACCTACGAGCAGTACTTC. This sequence joins TRBV12-5 and TRBJ2-7; D is uncertain. V dropped 1 base and J dropped 2 bases, with 3 bases sitting between them. The CDR3 has 12 residues. The germline V gene has CDR1 LGHNT and CDR2 FRNRAP.

The chain has TRBV21-1 and TRBJ2-7; TRBD1 was called by the table and not checked on the DNA. TRBV21-1 is a pseudogene segment. The CDR3 has 16 residues. CDR3 loop: CASSQPRGQSSYEQYV. The CDR3 region has the DNA TGTGCCAGCAGCCAACCCCGGGGACAGTCCTCCTACGAGCAGTACGTC.

This chain connects TRBV12-3 or TRBV12-4 to TRBJ2-3; 7 positions match TRBD2. The CDR3 extends over 18 amino acids. The J segment lost 4 bases and the V segment lost 0 bases, leaving 13 bases of the junction unmatched. The CDR3, as DNA: TGTGCCAGCAGTTTAGCGGGGGGGAGAAGCGGGCAAGCAGATACGCAGTATTTT. It specifies CASSLAGGRSGQADTQYF.

This clonotype has a count of ten or more. The chain couples TRBV7-2 to TRBJ2-7; D not certain. Trimming stripped 7 bases from V and 1 base from J, with 11 bases between. The CDR3 consists of 13 residues. CDR1 SGHTA and CDR2 FQGNSA come from the germline V gene. The CDR3 spells CASTPGSSYEQYF. The CDR3 nucleotides are TGTGCCAGCACCCCCGGTTCTTCCTACGAGCAGTACTTC.

The chain combines TRBV9 with TRBJ2-1, with D perhaps TRBD1 or TRBD2 (6 bases each). This CDR3 contains 15 residues. Between the trimmed V and J ends, which lost 3 bases and 0 bases, there was a span of 10 bases. The germline V gene encodes CDR1 SGDLS and CDR2 YYNGEE. The CDR3: CASSGGTYSYNEQFF. CDR3 in DNA: TGTGCCAGCAGCGGCGGGACATACTCCTACAATGAGCAGTTCTTC.

This clonotype was seen more than once but under ten times. The CDR3 sequence is CASSLSERGTYEQYF. CDR3 bases: TGTGCCAGCAGCCTCTCGGAGAGGGGAACCTACGAGCAGTACTTC. The chain has TRBV7-2 and TRBJ2-7, with D possibly being TRBD1 or TRBD2 (5 bases each). This CDR3 is 15 amino acids long. Trimming stripped 5 bases from V and 2 bases from J, with 16 bases between. Germline values: CDR1 SGHTA, CDR2 FQGNSA.

The chain uses TRBV6-2 or TRBV6-3 and TRBJ1-6; 7 bases are a match to TRBD1. Trimming cost V 6 bases and J 7 bases; bases outside gene matches: 21. This CDR3 contains 19 residues. From germline, CDR1 is MNHEY and CDR2 SVGEGT. The CDR3 bases are TGTGCCAGCAGCCCCCGGGACAGCGGATCCCTCTACCCAAATTCACCCCTCCACTTT. Translation gives CASSPRDSGSLYPNSPLHF.

The chain carries TRBV3-1 and TRBJ1-2; no clear D gene. Per the germline V gene, CDR1 is LGHDT and CDR2 is YNNKEL (reference sequence). The CDR3 sequence is 16 residues long. Trimming took 4 bases from V and 2 from J, leaving 17 bases between them. The CDR3 DNA reads as TGTGCCAGCAGCCGGAGGCGGACGGACGGGAACTATGGCTACACCTTC. As protein: CASSRRRTDGNYGYTF.

This clonotype turned up a few times. The chain combines TRBV5-1 with TRBJ2-3; D tentatively reads TRBD1 or TRBD2 (5 bases each). The CDR3 contains 14 residues. Trimming removed 4 bases at V and 2 bases at J, with 11 bases between. CDR1 is SGHRS, CDR2 YFSETQ, per germline. Here the CDR3 DNA reads TGCGCCAGCAGCAAACAGGAGGTCACAGATACGCAGTATTTT. Translation: CASSKQEVTDTQYF.

This clonotype was counted only a few times. CDR3 sequence: CASSLSGRGYYEQYF. The CDR3 DNA sequence: TGTGCCAGCAGTTTATCGGGCAGGGGGTACTACGAGCAGTACTTC. The chain recombines TRBV12-3 or TRBV12-4 with TRBJ2-7; 7 bases line up with TRBD1. V shed 2 bases and J 3 bases; nucleotides not matched to a gene: 7. This CDR3 has 15 amino acids.

This clonotype has just a few counts. This chain links TRBV7-6 with TRBJ2-1, with 8 bases aligning to TRBD2. V trimming: 5 bases; J trimming: 4 bases; junction bases outside the gene matches: 10. The CDR3 sequence is 16 residues long. CDR1 and CDR2 from the germline V gene are SGHVS and FNYEAQ. The CDR3 sequence: CASSPAARGAYNEQFF. DNA of the CDR3: TGTGCCAGCAGCCCCGCGGCGCGGGGGGCTTACAATGAGCAGTTCTTC.

This clonotype appeared a few times. The V and J genes are TRBV5-1 and TRBJ1-1; maybe TRBD1 (6 bases). CDR3 length equals 15 residues. CDR1 is SGHRS, CDR2 YFSETQ, per germline. Between the trimmed V and J ends, which lost 6 bases and 2 bases, there was a span of 17 bases. In nucleotides, the CDR3 is TGCGCCAGCACGCGGGACACCTCTTCTAACACTGAAGCTTTCTTT. Translation gives CASTRDTSSNTEAFF. The variable domain in full, with the rest retrieved from reference TRBV5-1 and TRBJ1-1, is KAGVTQTPRYLIKTRGQQVTLSCSPISGHRSVSWYQQTPGQGLQFLFEYFSETQRNKGNFPGRFSGRQFSNSRSEMNVSTLELGDSALYLCASTRDTSSNTEAFFGQGTRLTVV.

This clonotype has ten or more counts. The V gene is TRBV7-3, the J gene TRBJ2-2, with D perhaps assigned TRBD1 or TRBD2 (6 bases each). CDR1 is SGHTA, CDR2 FQGTGA, per germline. This CDR3 spans 15 amino acids. The V gene lost 5 bases and the J gene lost 1 base, with 11 bases spanning the gap. The CDR3 spells CASSQKGGNTGELFF. The CDR3 DNA is TGTGCCAGCAGCCAGAAGGGGGGGAACACCGGGGAGCTGTTTTTT.

This clonotype was found a few times. This chain joins TRBV20-1 and TRBJ2-1, with a tentative D call TRBD2 (7 bases). Trimming removed 6 bases at V and 6 bases at J, with 18 bases between. The CDR3 covers 14 residues. Germline values: CDR1 DFQATT, CDR2 SNEGSKA (reference sequence). The CDR3 DNA sequence: TGCAGTGCCTTCGACCCCGGGGGGCGCAATGAGCAGTTCTTC. It translates to CSAFDPGGRNEQFF.

This clonotype has just a few counts. V gene TRBV6-1 combines with J gene TRBJ2-1; D ambiguous. From germline, CDR1 is MNHNS and CDR2 SASEGT. The CDR3 is 13 amino acids. Trimming stripped 4 bases from V and 2 bases from J, with 6 bases between. As DNA, the CDR3 is TGTGCCAGCAGTGCGGTGGCCTACAATGAGCAGTTCTTC. As protein: CASSAVAYNEQFF.

The CDR3 sequence is CATRSGLAGFEQYF. CDR3 in DNA: TGTGCCACCAGAAGCGGACTAGCGGGGTTCGAGCAGTACTTC. The rearrangement joins TRBV15 to TRBJ2-7; 12 bases align to TRBD2. Trimming took 6 bases from V and 6 from J; bases not matched to a gene: 6. Germline CDR1 is LNHNV and CDR2 is YYDKDF (reference sequence). The CDR3 runs to 14 residues.

A note on this clonotype: One end of the junction does not line up with germline, which may come from a read error. The rearrangement links TRBV5-1 to TRBJ1-1; unclear D gene. Germline CDR1 reads SGHRS; CDR2 reads YFSETQ. The CDR3 contains 14 residues. Here the CDR3 reads CASSLASDLAEVFF. The CDR3 DNA reads TGCGCCAGCAGCTTGGCGTCGGATTTGGCTGAAGTTTTCTTT.

This clonotype was observed a handful of times. The chain has TRBV12-3 or TRBV12-4 and TRBJ2-3; D is unresolved. The V end lost 3 bases, the J end lost 4 bases, and 11 bases lay between the germline ends. There are 14 residues in the CDR3. CDR3 region: CASSFSQTADTQYF. The CDR3 DNA reads as TGTGCCAGCAGTTTTTCCCAGACTGCAGATACGCAGTATTTT.

This chain joins TRBV4-3 and TRBJ2-7; 8 nucleotides align to TRBD1. Germline CDR1 is LGHNA and CDR2 is YSLEER. The CDR3 contains 15 residues. V shed 0 bases, J shed 5 bases, and the junction held 6 bases outside the gene matches. The DNA of the CDR3 is TGCGCCAGCAGCCAAGAGCTGACAGGGGTGGACGAGCAGTACTTC. Protein sequence: CASSQELTGVDEQYF.

CDR3 protein: CATSSPMVTQYF. The CDR3 DNA follows: TGTGCCACCAGCAGCCCCATGGTCACGCAGTATTTT. V and J are TRBV15 and TRBJ2-3; D unresolved. This CDR3 has 12 residues. Trimming shortened V by 3 bases and J by 9 bases, and 10 bases separated the two germline ends. Germline V gives CDR1 LNHNV, CDR2 YYDKDF (reference sequence).